The T cell receptor beta chain under discussion was sequenced for a study of blood T cell repertoires in COVID-19. Study information: COVID-19 samples, acute and convalescent, were from the United States, Italy and Spain. T cells, B-cell-depleted T cells, or PBMCs supplied cDNA or gDNA.

As processed by the authors: How many nucleated cells were present was estimated from reference gene primer amplification. Assay used: immunoSEQ multiplex PCR; TCRdb lists only in-frame clones, some missing. That table furnishes V, J and clone size, whereas the DNA furnished D and trimming. The table records more than 200,000 clones, 80% to 90% of them present only once. The V gene's germline CDR1 is SGHTA and CDR2 FQGNSA. With V trimmed by 2 bases and J by 9 bases, 12 bases remained unmatched. The CDR3 is 16 residues long. Sequencing was performed on peripheral blood. J is TRBJ2-3 and V is TRBV7-2; TRBD2 matches 9 bases. This TCR derives from a young man with active or convalescent COVID-19. CDR3 region: CASSLKSAGGPGTQYF. CDR3 DNA sequence: TGTGCCAGCAGCTTAAAATCTGCGGGGGGGCCCGGGACGCAGTATTTT.